This TCR beta chain was sequenced during a study of breast tumors, draining lymph nodes, adjacent tissues. TCRdb reprocessed the multiplex PCR reads via MiXCR and lists one record per CDR3 protein. The sample contains around 19,000 distinct CDR3 sequences, around 33% of which appear only once. Whole-study results and caveats: Compared with lymph nodes, tumors were less diverse; compared with nontumor tissue, more. Findings are consistent with lymph node origin and intratumoral expansion of most tumor T cells.

This clonotype showed up many times. What it recognizes is unknown. Per the germline V gene, CDR1 is SQVTM and CDR2 is ANQGSEA. This CDR3 has 17 residues. What was sequenced was breast tumor tissue. The chain employs TRBV29-1 and TRBJ2-5, with TRBD1 as a possible D gene (6 bases). The sequence derives from a female donor with breast cancer. Some clones in this sample may be carry-over from other donors' samples. CDR3 in amino acids: CRARQNKTGYGQETQYF. The CDR3, as DNA: TGCAGAGCTAGACAAAACAAAACAGGGTACGGACAAGAGACCCAGTACTTC.